Below, 14 T cell receptor beta chains from the same sample are listed, as sequenced in a study of CD8+ T cells in alopecia areata. Treatment described: oral pan-JAK inhibitor, 5-10 mg twice daily. cDNA prepared by RNA extraction and subsequent reverse transcription served as the template for sequencing. Produced via immunoSEQ multiplex PCR; TCRdb's table is partial and in-frame only. The table has 150,000 to 200,000 clones, about three fifths seen once. This specimen was CD4+ T cells sorted from blood, taken around week 50, from a patient treated with tofacitinib. These receptors were collected from a human donor with alopecia areata.

This rearrangement joins TRBV5-1 to TRBJ2-3; D is perhaps TRBD1 (6 bases). CDR1 SGHRS and CDR2 YFSETQ come from the germline V gene. V lost 0 bases to trimming and J lost 12 bases, with 11 bases between them. The CDR3 spans 12 residues. CDR3 in DNA: TGCGCCAGCAGCTTGGACAGGGATTTTCAGTATTTT. As protein: CASSLDRDFQYF.

Turning to this clone: One end of the junction varies from germline; a read error may be responsible. This chain links TRBV7-2 with TRBJ2-3, with TRBD2 matching 10 bases. The CDR3 runs 17 residues. CDR1 and CDR2 (germline): SGHTA, FQGNSA. The CDR3 region is CASSLVPGTSVTDAQYF. Written as DNA, the CDR3 is TGTGCCAGCAGCTTAGTACCCGGGACTAGCGTCACAGATGCGCAGTATTTT.

This rearrangement joins TRBV5-1 to TRBJ2-3; D possibly corresponds to TRBD2 (6 bases). There are 15 residues in the CDR3. The ends were cut back, 4 bases at V and 10 bases at J, with 22 bases in the middle. Germline V gene lookup returns CDR1 SGHRS and CDR2 YFSETQ. The CDR3 nucleotides are TGCGCCAGCAGCCCCCCCGGGACTCATAGGAGGGCGCAGTATTTT. Its protein product is CASSPPGTHRRAQYF.

This clone was counted a few times. The chain links TRBV15 to TRBJ1-5, with 8 bases lining up with TRBD1. This CDR3 contains 19 residues. Trimming at V came to 0 bases and at J to 6 bases, leaving 16 bases not matched to a gene. CDR1 is LNHNV, CDR2 YYDKDF, per germline (reference sequence). CDR3 in amino acids: CATSRDLRDRGTLSQPQHF. Here the CDR3 DNA reads TGTGCCACCAGCAGAGATCTCCGAGACAGGGGCACTCTTAGTCAGCCCCAGCATTTT.

The chain couples TRBV11-3 to TRBJ1-1, with 9 bases that match TRBD1. The CDR3 is 14 residues long. The trim removed 5 bases at V and 6 bases at J, leaving 7 bases unmatched. The germline V gene encodes CDR1 SGHNT and CDR2 YENEEA. CDR3 nucleotides: TGTGCCAGCAGCCAAGGACAGGGGCCCCCTGAAGCTTTCTTT. This gives the protein CASSQGQGPPEAFF.

This rearrangement joins TRBV29-1 to TRBJ1-1; D uncertain. V shed 6 bases and J shed 3 bases, with 14 bases lying between them. This CDR3 is 13 amino acids long. The germline V gene encodes CDR1 SQVTM and CDR2 ANQGSEA. The CDR3 loop is CSVADGRYTEAFF. CDR3 DNA: TGCAGCGTCGCGGACGGCCGATACACTGAAGCTTTCTTT.

The chain combines TRBV15 with TRBJ1-5, with D unclear. V lost 3 bases to trimming and J lost 4 bases, with 7 bases between them. The CDR3 consists of 13 residues. The germline V gene encodes CDR1 LNHNV and CDR2 YYDKDF (reference sequence). CDR3 loop: CATSRKQNQPQHF. CDR3 coding DNA: TGTGCCACCAGCAGGAAACAGAATCAGCCCCAGCATTTT. The variable domain in full, completed from reference TRBV15 and TRBJ1-5, reads DAMVIQNPRYQVTQFGKPVTLSCSQTLNHNVMYWYQQKSSQAPKLLFHYYDKDFNNEADTPDNFQSRRPNTSFCFLDIRSPGLGDTAMYLCATSRKQNQPQHFGDGTRLSIL.

The chain has TRBV29-1 and TRBJ2-3; D might be TRBD1 (5 bases). From germline, CDR1 is SQVTM and CDR2 ANQGSEA. The CDR3 is 13 residues long. Trimming took 2 bases from V and 2 from J, leaving 8 bases between them. This CDR3 reads CSVEQQDTDTQYF. The CDR3 DNA sequence: TGCAGCGTTGAACAACAGGACACAGATACGCAGTATTTT.

The rearrangement joins TRBV15 to TRBJ2-6, with 13 nucleotides matching TRBD2. Germline-derived CDR1 and CDR2 are LNHNV and YYDKDF (reference sequence). The CDR3 covers 16 residues. V lost 9 bases to trimming and J lost 1 base; unmatched junction nucleotides: 3. The CDR3 sequence is CATRGLAGSGANVLTF. CDR3 nucleotides: TGTGCCACGAGGGGACTAGCGGGGTCTGGGGCCAACGTCCTGACTTTC.

V and J are TRBV2 and TRBJ1-6; 7 bases are a match to TRBD1. V lost 1 base to trimming and J lost 10 bases; unmatched junction nucleotides: 7. CDR3 length: 15 amino acids. The germline CDR1 and CDR2 sequences are SNHLY and FYNNEI. DNA for the CDR3: TGTGCCAGCAGTGAAGTGTTACAGGGGAGGTCACCCCTCCACTTT. This codes for CASSEVLQGRSPLHF.

The J gene is TRBJ1-6, the V gene TRBV5-1, with D uncertain. Germline lookup yields CDR1 SGHRS and CDR2 YFSETQ. Trimming cost V 3 bases and J 8 bases, with 12 bases left between them. The CDR3 totals 14 residues. As DNA, the CDR3 is TGCGCCAGCAGCTCACTCGGACGGGATTCACCCCTCCACTTT. Translated, it gives CASSSLGRDSPLHF.

The rearrangement links TRBV4-3 to TRBJ2-1; 14 bases are a match to TRBD2. CDR3 length: 17 residues. Trimming took 3 bases from V and 5 from J; bases not matched to a gene: 6. Per the germline V gene, CDR1 is LGHNA and CDR2 is YSLEER. The CDR3 DNA sequence: TGCGCCAGCAGCCAGGGAGGGACTAGCGGGGGAAACAATGAGCAGTTCTTC. This sequence encodes CASSQGGTSGGNNEQFF.

Only one count was recorded for this clone. Within the sample, other DNA sequences also encode this same CDR3. This chain joins TRBV29-1 and TRBJ1-1; the D gene is possibly TRBD1 (5 bases). V gave up 4 bases and J gave up 8 bases, with 17 bases separating them. The germline V gene has CDR1 SQVTM and CDR2 ANQGSEA. CDR3 length: 13 amino acids. CDR3 sequence (DNA): TGCAGCGTTGGAAGCGGGGGTGGCACCGAAGCTTTCTTT. Protein product: CSVGSGGGTEAFF.

The table lists this clone with a count of one. The V and J genes are TRBV5-1 and TRBJ2-5; 11 positions match TRBD1. The germline CDR1 and CDR2 sequences are SGHRS and YFSETQ. CDR3 length equals 15 residues. V was clipped by 7 bases and J by 2 bases; unmatched bases: 7. CDR3 DNA sequence: TGCGCCAGCGGACAAGGGACAGGGGGACAAGAGACCCAGTACTTC. It specifies CASGQGTGGQETQYF.